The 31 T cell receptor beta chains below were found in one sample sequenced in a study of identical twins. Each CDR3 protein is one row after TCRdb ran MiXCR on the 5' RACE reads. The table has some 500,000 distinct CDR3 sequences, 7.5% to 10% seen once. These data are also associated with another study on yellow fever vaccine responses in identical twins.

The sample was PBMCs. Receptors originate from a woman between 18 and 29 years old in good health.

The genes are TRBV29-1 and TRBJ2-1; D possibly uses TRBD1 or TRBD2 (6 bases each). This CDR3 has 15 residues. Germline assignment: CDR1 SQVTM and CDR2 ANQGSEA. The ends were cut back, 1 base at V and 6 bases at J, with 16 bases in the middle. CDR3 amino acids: CSVEGPGGLLNEQFF. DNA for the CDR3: TGCAGCGTTGAAGGACCCGGGGGCCTACTCAATGAGCAGTTCTTC.

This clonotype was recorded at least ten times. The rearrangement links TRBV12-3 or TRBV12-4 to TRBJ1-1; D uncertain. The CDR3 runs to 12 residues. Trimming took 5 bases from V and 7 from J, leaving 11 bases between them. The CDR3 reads CASSDGGYEAFF. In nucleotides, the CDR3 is TGTGCCAGCAGTGACGGAGGGTATGAAGCTTTCTTT.

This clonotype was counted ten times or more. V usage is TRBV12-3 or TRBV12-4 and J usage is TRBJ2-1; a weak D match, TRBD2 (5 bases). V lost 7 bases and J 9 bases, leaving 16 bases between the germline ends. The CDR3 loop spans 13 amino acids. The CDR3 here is CASKRDGFSEQFF. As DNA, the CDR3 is TGTGCCAGCAAGAGGGATGGGTTCAGTGAGCAGTTCTTC.

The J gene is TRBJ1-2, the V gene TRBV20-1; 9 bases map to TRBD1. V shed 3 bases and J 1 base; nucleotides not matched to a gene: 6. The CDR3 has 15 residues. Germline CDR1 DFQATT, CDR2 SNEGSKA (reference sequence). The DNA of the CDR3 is TGCAGTGCTAGGGGGACAGGGAGGAGTAACTATGGCTACACCTTC. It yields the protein CSARGTGRSNYGYTF.

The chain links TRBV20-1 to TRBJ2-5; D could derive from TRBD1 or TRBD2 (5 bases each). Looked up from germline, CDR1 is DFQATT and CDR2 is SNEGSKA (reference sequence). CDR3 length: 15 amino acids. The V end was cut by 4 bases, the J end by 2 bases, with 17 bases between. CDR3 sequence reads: CSAKRGVGEQETQYF. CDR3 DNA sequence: TGCAGTGCTAAGAGAGGGGTCGGGGAACAAGAGACCCAGTACTTC.

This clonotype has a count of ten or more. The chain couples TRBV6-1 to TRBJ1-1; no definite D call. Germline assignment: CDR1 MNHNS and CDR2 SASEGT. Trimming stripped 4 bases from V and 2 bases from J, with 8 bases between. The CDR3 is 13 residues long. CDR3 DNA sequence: TGTGCCAGCAGTGTGAGCACCAACACTGAAGCTTTCTTT. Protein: CASSVSTNTEAFF.

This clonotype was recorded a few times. CDR3 sequence: CAISDTLEQYF. The CDR3 DNA sequence: TGTGCCATCAGTGACACCCTCGAGCAGTACTTC. The rearrangement uses TRBV10-3 and TRBJ2-7; D uncertain. Trimming stripped 3 bases from V and 6 bases from J, with 6 bases between. Germline V gives CDR1 ENHRY, CDR2 SYGVKD. The CDR3 runs 11 residues.

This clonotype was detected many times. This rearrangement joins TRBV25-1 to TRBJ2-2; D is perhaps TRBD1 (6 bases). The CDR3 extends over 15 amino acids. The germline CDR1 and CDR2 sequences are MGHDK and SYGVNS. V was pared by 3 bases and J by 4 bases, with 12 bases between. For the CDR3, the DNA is TGTGCCAGCAGTGAGATAACAGGGAGCACCGGGGAGCTGTTTTTT. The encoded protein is CASSEITGSTGELFF.

The CDR3 region has the DNA TGTGCCATCAGGGACAGGGAAAAAAATACGCAGTATTTT. It encodes CAIRDREKNTQYF. V gene TRBV10-3 combines with J gene TRBJ2-3, with TRBD1 matching over 8 bases. With V trimmed by 6 bases and J by 7 bases, 6 bases remained unmatched. This CDR3 has 13 residues. Germline lookup yields CDR1 ENHRY and CDR2 SYGVKD.

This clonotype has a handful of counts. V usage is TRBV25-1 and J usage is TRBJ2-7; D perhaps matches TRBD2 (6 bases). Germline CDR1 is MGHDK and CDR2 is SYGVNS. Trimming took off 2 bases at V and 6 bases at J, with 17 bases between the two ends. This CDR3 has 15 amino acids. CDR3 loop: CASSEPGMGGLEQYF. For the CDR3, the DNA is TGTGCCAGCAGTGAACCCGGAATGGGGGGTCTCGAGCAGTACTTC.

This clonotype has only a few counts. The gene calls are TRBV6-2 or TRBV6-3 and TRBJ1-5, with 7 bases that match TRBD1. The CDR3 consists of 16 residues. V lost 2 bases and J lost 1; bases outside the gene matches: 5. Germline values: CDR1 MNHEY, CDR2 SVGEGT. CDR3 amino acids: CASSYTQGSSNQPQHF. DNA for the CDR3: TGTGCCAGCAGTTACACACAGGGGTCCAGCAATCAGCCCCAGCATTTT.

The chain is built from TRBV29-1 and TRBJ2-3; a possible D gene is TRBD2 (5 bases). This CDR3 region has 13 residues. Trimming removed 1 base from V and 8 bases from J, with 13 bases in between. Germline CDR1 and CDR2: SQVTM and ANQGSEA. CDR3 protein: CSVEVNAGGTQYF. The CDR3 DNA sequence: TGCAGCGTTGAAGTGAACGCCGGAGGTACGCAGTATTTT.

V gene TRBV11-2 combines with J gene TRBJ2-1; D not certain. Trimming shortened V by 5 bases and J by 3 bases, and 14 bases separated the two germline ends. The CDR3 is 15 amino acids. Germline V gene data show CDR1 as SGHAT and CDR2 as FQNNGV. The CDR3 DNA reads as TGTGCCAGCAGCCAGCCCCCCACAGACTACAATGAGCAGTTCTTC. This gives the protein CASSQPPTDYNEQFF.

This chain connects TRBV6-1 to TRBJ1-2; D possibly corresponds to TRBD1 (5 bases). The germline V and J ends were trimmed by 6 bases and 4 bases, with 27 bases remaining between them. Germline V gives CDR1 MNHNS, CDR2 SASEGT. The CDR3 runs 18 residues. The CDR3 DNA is TGTGCCAGCAGCCGAAGTCGGTTGGGGACCGGGGGAAGCTATGGCTACACCTTC. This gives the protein CASSRSRLGTGGSYGYTF.

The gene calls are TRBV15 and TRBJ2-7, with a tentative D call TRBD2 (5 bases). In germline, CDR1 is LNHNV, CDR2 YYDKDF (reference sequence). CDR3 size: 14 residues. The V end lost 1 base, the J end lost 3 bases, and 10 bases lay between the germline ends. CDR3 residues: CATSRASGGYEQYF. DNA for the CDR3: TGTGCCACCAGCAGAGCCAGCGGCGGCTACGAGCAGTACTTC.

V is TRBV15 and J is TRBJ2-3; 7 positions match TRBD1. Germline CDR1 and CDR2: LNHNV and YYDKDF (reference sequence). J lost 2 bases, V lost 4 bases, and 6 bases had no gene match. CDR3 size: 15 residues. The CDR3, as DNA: TGTGCCACCAGCACCCGGGACAGCAACACAGATACGCAGTATTTT. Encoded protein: CATSTRDSNTDTQYF.

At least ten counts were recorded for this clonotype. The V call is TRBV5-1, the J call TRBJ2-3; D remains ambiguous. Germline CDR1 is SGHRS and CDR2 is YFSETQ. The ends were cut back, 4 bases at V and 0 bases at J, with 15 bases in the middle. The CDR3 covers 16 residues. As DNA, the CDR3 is TGCGCCAGCAGCCACCGCCTTGGGATGAGCACAGATACGCAGTATTTT. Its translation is CASSHRLGMSTDTQYF.

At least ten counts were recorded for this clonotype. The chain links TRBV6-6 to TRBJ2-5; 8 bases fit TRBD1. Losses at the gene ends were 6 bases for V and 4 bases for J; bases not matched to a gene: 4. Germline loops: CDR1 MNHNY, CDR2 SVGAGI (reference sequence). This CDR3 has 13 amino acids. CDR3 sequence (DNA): TGTGCCAGCAGGGGACAGGTCCGAGAGACCCAGTACTTC. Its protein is CASRGQVRETQYF.

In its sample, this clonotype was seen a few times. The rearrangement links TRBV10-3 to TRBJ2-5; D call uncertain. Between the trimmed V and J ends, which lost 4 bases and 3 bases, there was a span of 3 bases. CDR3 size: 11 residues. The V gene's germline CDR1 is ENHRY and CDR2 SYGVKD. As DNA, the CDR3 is TGTGCCATCAGTGCCAAAGAGACCCAGTACTTC. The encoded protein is CAISAKETQYF.

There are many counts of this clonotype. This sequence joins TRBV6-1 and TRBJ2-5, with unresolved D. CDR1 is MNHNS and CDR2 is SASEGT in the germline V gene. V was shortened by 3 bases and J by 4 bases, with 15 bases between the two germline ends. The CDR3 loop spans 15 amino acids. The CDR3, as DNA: TGTGCCAGCAGTGATGTGGGATTCCGTGGAGAGACCCAGTACTTC. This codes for CASSDVGFRGETQYF.

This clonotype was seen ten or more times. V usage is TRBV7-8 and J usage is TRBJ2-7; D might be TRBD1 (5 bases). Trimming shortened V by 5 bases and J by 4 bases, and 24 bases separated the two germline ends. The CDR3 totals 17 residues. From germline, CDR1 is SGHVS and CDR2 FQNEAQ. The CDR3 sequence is CASSVRVSNSKGYEQYF. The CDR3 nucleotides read TGTGCCAGCAGCGTCCGGGTTAGTAACAGCAAGGGGTACGAGCAGTACTTC.

The CDR3 sequence is CASRSSGGPGVEETQYF. The CDR3 DNA follows: TGTGCCAGCCGAAGTAGCGGGGGGCCTGGAGTTGAAGAGACCCAGTACTTC. This rearrangement joins TRBV2 to TRBJ2-5; 10 nucleotides line up with TRBD2. The CDR3 has 17 residues. Germline values: CDR1 SNHLY, CDR2 FYNNEI. Germline trimming cut 8 bases from V and 3 bases from J; bases unmatched to any gene: 15.

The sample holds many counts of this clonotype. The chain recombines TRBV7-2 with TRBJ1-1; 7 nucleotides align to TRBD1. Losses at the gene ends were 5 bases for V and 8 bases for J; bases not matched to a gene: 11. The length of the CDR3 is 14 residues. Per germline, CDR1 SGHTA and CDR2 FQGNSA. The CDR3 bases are TGTGCCAGCAGCCCGGGACAGCTGCCGAGGGAAGCTTTCTTT. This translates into CASSPGQLPREAFF.

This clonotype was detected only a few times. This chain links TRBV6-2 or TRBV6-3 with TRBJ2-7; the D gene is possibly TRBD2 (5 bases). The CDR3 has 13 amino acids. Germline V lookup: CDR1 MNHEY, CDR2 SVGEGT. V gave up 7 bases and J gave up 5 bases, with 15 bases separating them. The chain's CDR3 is CASTRADGDEQYF. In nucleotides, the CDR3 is TGTGCCAGCACCCGGGCCGACGGGGACGAGCAGTACTTC.

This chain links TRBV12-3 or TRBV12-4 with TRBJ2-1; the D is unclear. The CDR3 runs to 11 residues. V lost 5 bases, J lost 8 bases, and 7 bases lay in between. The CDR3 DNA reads TGTGCCAGCAGTAAGAGATATGAGCAGTTCTTC. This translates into CASSKRYEQFF.

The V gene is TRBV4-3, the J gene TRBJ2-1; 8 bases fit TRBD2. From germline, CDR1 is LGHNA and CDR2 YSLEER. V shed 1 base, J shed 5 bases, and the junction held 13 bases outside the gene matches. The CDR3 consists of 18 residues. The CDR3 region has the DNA TGCGCCAGCAGCCAAGGCCCCGGGTTAGCGGGATTTGACAATGAGCAGTTCTTC. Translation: CASSQGPGLAGFDNEQFF.

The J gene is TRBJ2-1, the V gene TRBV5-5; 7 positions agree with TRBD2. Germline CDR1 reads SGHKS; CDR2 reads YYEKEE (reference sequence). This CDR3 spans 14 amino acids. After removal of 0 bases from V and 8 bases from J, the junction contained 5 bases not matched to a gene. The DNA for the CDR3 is TGTGCCAGCAGCTTGGGGGGGGGGATCGATGAGCAGTTCTTC. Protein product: CASSLGGGIDEQFF.

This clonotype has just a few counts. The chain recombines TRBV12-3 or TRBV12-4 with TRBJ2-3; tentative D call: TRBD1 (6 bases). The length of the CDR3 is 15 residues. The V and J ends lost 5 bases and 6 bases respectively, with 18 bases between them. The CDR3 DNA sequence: TGTGCCAGCAGTCCCCGGGATCATAGGGGGGATACGCAGTATTTT. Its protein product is CASSPRDHRGDTQYF.

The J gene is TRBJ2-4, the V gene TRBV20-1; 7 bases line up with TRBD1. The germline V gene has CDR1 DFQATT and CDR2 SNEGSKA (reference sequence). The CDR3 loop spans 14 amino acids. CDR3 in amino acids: CRTREPGQKNIQYF. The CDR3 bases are TGCAGAACTAGAGAGCCGGGACAGAAAAACATTCAGTACTTC.

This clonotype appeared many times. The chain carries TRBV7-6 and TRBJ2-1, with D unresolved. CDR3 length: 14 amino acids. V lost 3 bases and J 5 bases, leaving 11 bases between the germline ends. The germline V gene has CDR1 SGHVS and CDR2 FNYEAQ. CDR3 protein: CASSLVPTHNEQFF. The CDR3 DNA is TGTGCCAGCAGCTTGGTGCCTACGCACAATGAGCAGTTCTTC.

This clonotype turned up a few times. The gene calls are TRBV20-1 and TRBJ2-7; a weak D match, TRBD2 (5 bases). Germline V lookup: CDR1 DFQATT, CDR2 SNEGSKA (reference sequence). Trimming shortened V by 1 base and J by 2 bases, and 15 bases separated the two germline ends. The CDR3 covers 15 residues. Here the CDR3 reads CSARVGVSATYEQYF. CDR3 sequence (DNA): TGCAGTGCTAGAGTCGGTGTTAGCGCAACCTACGAGCAGTACTTC.